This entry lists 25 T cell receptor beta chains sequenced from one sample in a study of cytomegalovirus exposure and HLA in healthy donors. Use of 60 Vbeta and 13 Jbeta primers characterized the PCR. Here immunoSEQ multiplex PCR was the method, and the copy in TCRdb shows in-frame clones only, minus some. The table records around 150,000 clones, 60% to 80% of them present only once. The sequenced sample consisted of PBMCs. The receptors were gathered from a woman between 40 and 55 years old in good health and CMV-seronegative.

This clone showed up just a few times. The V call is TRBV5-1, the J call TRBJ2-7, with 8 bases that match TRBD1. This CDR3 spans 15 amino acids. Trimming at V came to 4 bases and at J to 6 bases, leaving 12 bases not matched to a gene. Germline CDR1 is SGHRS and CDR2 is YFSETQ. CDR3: CASSRVRTGSLEQYF. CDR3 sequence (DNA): TGCGCCAGCAGCCGCGTCCGGACAGGGAGTCTCGAGCAGTACTTC.

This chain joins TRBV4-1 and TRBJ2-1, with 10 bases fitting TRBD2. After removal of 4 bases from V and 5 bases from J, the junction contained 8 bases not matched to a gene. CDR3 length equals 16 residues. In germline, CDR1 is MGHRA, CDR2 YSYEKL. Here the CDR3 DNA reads TGCGCCAGCAGCCGCCTCCTAGCGGGGGCAGACAATGAGCAGTTCTTC. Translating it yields CASSRLLAGADNEQFF.

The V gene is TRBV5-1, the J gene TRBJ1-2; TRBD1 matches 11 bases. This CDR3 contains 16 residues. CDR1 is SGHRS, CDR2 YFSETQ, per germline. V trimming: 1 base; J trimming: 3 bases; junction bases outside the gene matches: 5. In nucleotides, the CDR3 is TGCGCCAGCAGCTTGCAGGGACAGGGGGGAGACTATGGCTACACCTTC. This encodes CASSLQGQGGDYGYTF.

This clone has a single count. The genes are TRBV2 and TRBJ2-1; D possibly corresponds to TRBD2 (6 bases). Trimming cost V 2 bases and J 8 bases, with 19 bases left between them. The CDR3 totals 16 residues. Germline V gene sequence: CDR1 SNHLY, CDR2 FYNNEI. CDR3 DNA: TGTGCCAGCAGTGAAACCCTAGGGGCGCGGGGCCATGAGCAGTTCTTC. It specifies CASSETLGARGHEQFF.

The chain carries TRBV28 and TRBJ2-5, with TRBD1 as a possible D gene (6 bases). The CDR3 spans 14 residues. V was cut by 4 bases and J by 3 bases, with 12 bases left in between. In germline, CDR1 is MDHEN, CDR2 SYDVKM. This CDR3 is CASSSPTGEETQYF. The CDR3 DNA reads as TGTGCCAGCAGTTCGCCGACAGGAGAAGAGACCCAGTACTTC.

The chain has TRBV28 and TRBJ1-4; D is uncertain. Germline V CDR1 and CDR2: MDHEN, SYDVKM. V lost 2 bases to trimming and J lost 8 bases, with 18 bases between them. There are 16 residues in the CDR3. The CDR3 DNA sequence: TGTGCCAGCAGTTTAACCCCCCATACTAGGCAGGAAAAACTGTTTTTT. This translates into CASSLTPHTRQEKLFF.

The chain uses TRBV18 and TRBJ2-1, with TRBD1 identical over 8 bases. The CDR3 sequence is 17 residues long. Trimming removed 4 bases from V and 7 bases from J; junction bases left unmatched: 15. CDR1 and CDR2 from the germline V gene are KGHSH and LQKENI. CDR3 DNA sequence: TGTGCCAGCTCACTCTCTCGCCTCGGGACAGGTCAAAATGAGCAGTTCTTC. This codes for CASSLSRLGTGQNEQFF.

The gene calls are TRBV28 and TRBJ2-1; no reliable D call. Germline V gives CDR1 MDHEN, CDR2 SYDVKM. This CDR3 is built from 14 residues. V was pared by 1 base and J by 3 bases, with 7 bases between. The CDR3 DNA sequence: TGTGCCAGCAGTTTATCCGGCGGCTACAATGAGCAGTTCTTC. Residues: CASSLSGGYNEQFF.

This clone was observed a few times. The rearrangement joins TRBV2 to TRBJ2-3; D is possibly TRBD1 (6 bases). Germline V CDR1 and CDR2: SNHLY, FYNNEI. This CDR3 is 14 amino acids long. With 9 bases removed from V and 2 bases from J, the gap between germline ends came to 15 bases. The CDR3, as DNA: TGTGCCAGAGGGGGTGCGAAATACACAGATACGCAGTATTTT. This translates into CARGGAKYTDTQYF.

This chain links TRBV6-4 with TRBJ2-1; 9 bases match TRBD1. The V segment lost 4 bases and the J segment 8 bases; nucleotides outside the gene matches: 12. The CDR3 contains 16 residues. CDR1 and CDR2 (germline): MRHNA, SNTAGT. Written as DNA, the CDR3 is TGTGCCAGCAGTGTTTTTTGGGACAGGGATATCGATGAGCAGTTCTTC. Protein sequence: CASSVFWDRDIDEQFF.

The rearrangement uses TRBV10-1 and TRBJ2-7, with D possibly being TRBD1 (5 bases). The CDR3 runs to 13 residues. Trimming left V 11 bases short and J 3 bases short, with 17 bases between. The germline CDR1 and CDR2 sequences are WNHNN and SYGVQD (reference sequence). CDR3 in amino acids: CACYKDTHYEQYF. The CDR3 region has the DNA TGCGCCTGTTACAAGGACACACACTACGAGCAGTACTTC.

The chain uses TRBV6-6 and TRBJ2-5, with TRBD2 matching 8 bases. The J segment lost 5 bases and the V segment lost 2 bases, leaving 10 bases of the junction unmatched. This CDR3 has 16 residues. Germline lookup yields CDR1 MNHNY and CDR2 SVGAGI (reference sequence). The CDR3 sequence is CASSYLERERGETQYF. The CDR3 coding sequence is TGTGCCAGCAGTTACCTCGAGCGGGAGCGTGGCGAGACCCAGTACTTC.

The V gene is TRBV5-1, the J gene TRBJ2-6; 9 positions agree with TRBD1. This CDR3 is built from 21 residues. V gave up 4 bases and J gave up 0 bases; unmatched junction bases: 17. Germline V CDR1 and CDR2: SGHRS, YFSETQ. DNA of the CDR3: TGCGCCAGCAGCCAGTTGGAACCCCGGGACAGGGAACTCTCTGGGGCCAACGTCCTGACTTTC. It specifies CASSQLEPRDRELSGANVLTF.

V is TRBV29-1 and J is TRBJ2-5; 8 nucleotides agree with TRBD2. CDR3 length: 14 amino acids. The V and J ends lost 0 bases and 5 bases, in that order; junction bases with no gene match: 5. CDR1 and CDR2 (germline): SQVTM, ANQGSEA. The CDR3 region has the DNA TGCAGCGTTGAAGAGCGGGGGGAGGATGAGACCCAGTACTTC. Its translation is CSVEERGEDETQYF.

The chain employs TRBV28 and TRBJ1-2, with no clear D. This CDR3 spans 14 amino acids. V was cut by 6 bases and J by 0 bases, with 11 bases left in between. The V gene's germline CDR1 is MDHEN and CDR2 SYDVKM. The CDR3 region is CASRGGGTNYGYTF. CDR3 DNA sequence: TGTGCCAGCAGGGGCGGCGGGACTAACTATGGCTACACCTTC.

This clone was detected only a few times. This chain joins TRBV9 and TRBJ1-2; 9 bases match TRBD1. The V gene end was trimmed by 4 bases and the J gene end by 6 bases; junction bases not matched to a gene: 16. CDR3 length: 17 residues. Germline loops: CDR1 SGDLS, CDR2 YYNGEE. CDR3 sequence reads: CASSNSISGTGSHGYTF. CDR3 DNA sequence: TGTGCCAGCAGCAACTCTATCTCCGGGACAGGGAGTCATGGCTACACCTTC.

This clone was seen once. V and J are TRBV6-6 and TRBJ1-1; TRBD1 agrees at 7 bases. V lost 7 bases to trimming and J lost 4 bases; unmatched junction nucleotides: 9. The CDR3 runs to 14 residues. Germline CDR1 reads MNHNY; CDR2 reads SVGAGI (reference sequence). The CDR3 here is CASTLQGMGTEAFF. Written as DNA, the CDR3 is TGTGCCAGCACCTTACAGGGGATGGGCACTGAAGCTTTCTTT.

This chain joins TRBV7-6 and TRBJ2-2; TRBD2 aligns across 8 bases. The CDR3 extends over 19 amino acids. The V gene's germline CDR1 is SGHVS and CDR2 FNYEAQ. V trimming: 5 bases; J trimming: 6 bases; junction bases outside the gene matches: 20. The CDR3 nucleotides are TGTGCCAGCAGCAGGGGGGCAAGCGGGGGCTCCATTGGGGCCGGGGAGCTGTTTTTT. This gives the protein CASSRGASGGSIGAGELFF.

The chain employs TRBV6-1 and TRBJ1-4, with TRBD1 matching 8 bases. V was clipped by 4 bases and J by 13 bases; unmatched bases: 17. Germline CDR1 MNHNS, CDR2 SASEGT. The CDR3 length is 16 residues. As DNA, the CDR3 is TGTGCCAGCAGTGCTATTACCGGGACAGGAGAGAGGAGACTGTTTTTT. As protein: CASSAITGTGERRLFF.

The DNA for the CDR3 is TGTGCCAGCAGCTTGAAGGGGATGAAGGCGGACGGGGAGCTGTTTTTT. Translation gives CASSLKGMKADGELFF. J is TRBJ2-2 and V is TRBV5-6; a weak D match, TRBD1 (5 bases). Germline CDR1 and CDR2: SGHDT and YYEEEE. V was trimmed by 1 base and J by 7 bases, leaving 17 bases between them. This CDR3 has 16 amino acids.

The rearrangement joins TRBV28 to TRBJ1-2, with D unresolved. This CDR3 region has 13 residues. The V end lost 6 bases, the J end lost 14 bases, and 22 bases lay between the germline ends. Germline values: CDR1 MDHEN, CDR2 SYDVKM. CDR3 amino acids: CASRKTGPPFLTF. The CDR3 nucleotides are TGTGCCAGCAGAAAAACGGGTCCTCCCTTTTTGACCTTC.

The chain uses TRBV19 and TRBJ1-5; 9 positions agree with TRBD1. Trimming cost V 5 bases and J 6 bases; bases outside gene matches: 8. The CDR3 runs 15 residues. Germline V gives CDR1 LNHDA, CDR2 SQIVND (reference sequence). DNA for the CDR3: TGTGCCAGTAGTCCCCGACAGGGGGTACGTCAGCCCCAGCATTTT. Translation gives CASSPRQGVRQPQHF.

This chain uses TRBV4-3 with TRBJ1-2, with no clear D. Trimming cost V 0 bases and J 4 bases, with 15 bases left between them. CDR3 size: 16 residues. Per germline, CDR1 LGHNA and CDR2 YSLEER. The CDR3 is CASSQDRITYSYGYTF. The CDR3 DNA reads TGCGCCAGCAGCCAAGATCGAATAACGTACAGCTATGGCTACACCTTC.

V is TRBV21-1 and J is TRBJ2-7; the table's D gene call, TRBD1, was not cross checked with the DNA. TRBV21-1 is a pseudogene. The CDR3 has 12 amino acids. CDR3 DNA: TGTACCATCAACAGGGGCATCTACGAGCAGTACTTC. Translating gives CTINRGIYEQYF.

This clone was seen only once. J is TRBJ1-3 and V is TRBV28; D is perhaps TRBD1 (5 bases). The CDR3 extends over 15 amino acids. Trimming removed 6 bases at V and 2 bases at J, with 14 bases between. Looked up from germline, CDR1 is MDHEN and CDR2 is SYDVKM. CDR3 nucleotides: TGTGCCAGCAGACCCCCGGGCAGGGCTGGAAACACCATATATTTT. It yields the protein CASRPPGRAGNTIYF. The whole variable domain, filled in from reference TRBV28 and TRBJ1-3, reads DVKVTQSSRYLVKRTGEKVFLECVQDMDHENMFWYRQDPGLGLRLIYFSYDVKMKEKGDIPEGYSVSREKKERFSLILESASTNQTSMYLCASRPPGRAGNTIYFGEGSWLTVV.